This T cell receptor beta chain was obtained from a study of blood T cells in healthy people across ages. This clonotype was counted only a few times. For the second PCR, which ran for about 7 to 12 cycles, a sample-barcoded 5' primer and a J-beta primer mix were used. Each CDR3 protein gets one entry after TCRdb re-called the 5' RACE reads with MiXCR. The data show 550,000 to 650,000 distinct CDR3 sequences, about 27% seen once. The CDR3 sequence is 15 residues long. Trimming removed 4 bases at V and 6 bases at J, with 16 bases between. The germline V gene has CDR1 SGHRS and CDR2 YFSETQ. This same sample was also part of a study on T cells of mothers and their children. From that second work: Researchers found no T cell clones that were persistent and microchimeric.

The V gene is TRBV5-1, the J gene TRBJ2-2, with D possibly called TRBD1 or TRBD2 (5 bases each). The source of this sequence is a boy aged 2-15 years in good health. Sequencing used blood. The CDR3 loop reads CASSDGTIGPGELFF. The CDR3 coding sequence is TGCGCCAGCAGCGACGGGACGATTGGACCCGGGGAGCTGTTTTTT.